The rows below give T cell receptor delta chains drawn from one sample of a study of Vδ1+ human thymocytes. TCRdb applied CATT to the multiplex PCR reads for clone calling. The repertoire holds approximately 25,000 delta-chain clones, with 7.4% as singletons. The sample taken for sequencing was Vdelta1+ gamma-delta thymocytes from the thymus. The origin of the receptors is a girl under three years old who had congenital heart surgery. Each CDR3 is given with its conserved first and last residue. D genes are given only for firm matches. Clone sizes are given selectively: once, few, many, or a class where the clone is expanded.

TRDJ1 | TRDV1 | . | few | CALGELGVTLPNRTSENKLIF | TGTGCTCTTGGGGAACTGGGGGTCACACTTCCCAACCGAACGTCGGAGAATAAACTCATCTTT
TRDJ1 | TRDV1 | TRDD3 | . | CALGELGERGGFADKLIF | TGTGCTCTTGGGGAACTCGGAGAGCGTGGGGGATTCGCCGATAAACTCATCTTT
TRDJ1 | TRDV1 | TRDD3 | . | CALGENDPWGIQGADKLIF | TGTGCTCTTGGGGAAAATGACCCCTGGGGGATACAGGGGGCCGATAAACTCATCTTT
TRDJ1 | TRDV1 | TRDD3 | few | CALGELPSYYWGNGYTDKLIF | TGTGCTCTTGGGGAACTCCCTTCTTATTACTGGGGGAATGGATACACCGATAAACTCATCTTT
TRDJ1 | TRDV1 | . | few | CALGELGMDTDKLIF | TGTGCTCTTGGGGAACTAGGTATGGATACCGATAAACTCATCTTT
TRDJ1 | TRDV1 | TRDD3 | few | CALGELEWGIPSITDKLIF | TGTGCTCTTGGGGAACTGGAATGGGGGATACCTAGTATCACCGATAAACTCATCTTT
TRDJ1 | TRDV1 | . | few | CALGESTPWLFTKYGPRYTDKLIF | TGTGCTCTTGGGGAATCCACCCCTTGGCTCTTCACCAAATACGGGCCCAGGTACACCGATAAACTCATCTTT
TRDJ1 | TRDV1 | TRDD3 | . | CALGEPPPSYWGIRARSYADKLIF | TGTGCTCTTGGGGAACCTCCGCCTTCCTACTGGGGGATACGGGCGCGGTCATACGCCGATAAACTCATCTTT
TRDJ1 | TRDV1 | TRDD3 | . | CALGEGEDTLITDKLIF | TGTGCTCTTGGGGAAGGGGAGGATACGCTAATCACCGATAAACTCATCTTT
TRDJ1 | TRDV1 | . | . | CALGPNGSYVLGWAPDKLIF | TGTGCTCTTGGCCCTAACGGATCCTACGTCCTAGGATGGGCCCCCGATAAACTCATCTTT
TRDJ1 | TRDV1 | . | few | CALGEGDIDYLKLIF | TGTGCTCTTGGGGAAGGTGATATTGACTACCTAAAACTCATCTTT
TRDJ1 | TRDV1 | TRDD3 | few | CALGEHSEGEWGNLLIF | TGTGCTCTTGGGGAACACTCCGAGGGGGAGTGGGGGAACCTACTCATCTTT
TRDJ1 | TRDV1 | TRDD3 | . | CALGDFSSLWLLGDRSELIF | TGTGCTCTTGGGGACTTCTCCTCTCTATGGTTACTGGGGGATAGGTCCGAACTCATCTTT
TRDJ1 | TRDV1 | . | few | CALGGRTFHLGVYTDKLIF | TGTGCTCTTGGGGGCCGTACCTTCCACCTTGGGGTGTACACCGATAAACTCATCTTT
TRDJ1 | TRDV1 | TRDD3 | few | CALGEPNTGGGIRRSTDKLIF | TGTGCTCTTGGGGAACCCAATACGGGGGGAGGGATACGCAGATCCACCGATAAACTCATCTTC
TRDJ1 | TRDV1 | TRDD3 | few | CALGEAIPSLVGDTRYTDKLIF | TGTGCTCTTGGGGAGGCCATCCCTTCGTTGGTGGGGGATACGCGGTACACCGATAAACTCATCTTT
TRDJ1 | TRDV1 | . | . | CALGVNVVPLVTDKLIF | TGTGCTCTTGGGGTGAATGTGGTCCCTCTGGTCACCGATAAACTCATCTTT
TRDJ1 | TRDV1 | . | . | CALGELSLLPWDPYTDKLIF | TGTGCTCTTGGGGAATTAAGTCTCCTCCCTTGGGATCCTTACACCGATAAACTCATCTTT
TRDJ1 | TRDV1 | TRDD3 | . | CALGERYWGIRGPTDKLIF | TGTGCTCTTGGGGAACGATACTGGGGGATACGCGGCCCCACTGATAAACTCATCTTT
TRDJ1 | TRDV1 | TRDD3 | few | CALGEASIALGGYFLYTDKLIF | TGTGCTCTTGGGGAGGCATCGATCGCCCTTGGGGGATATTTCTTATACACCGATAAACTCATCTTT
TRDJ1 | TRAV38-2/DV8 | TRDD3 | few | CAYRSHCISYWGIPSLYTDKLIF | TGTGCTTATAGGAGCCACTGTATTTCCTACTGGGGGATCCCCTCTTTGTACACCGATAAACTCATCTTT
TRDJ1 | TRDV1 | . | . | CALGETKGLGTTDKLIF | TGTGCTCTTGGGGAAACGAAAGGGCTGGGGACCACCGATAAACTCATCTTT
TRDJ1 | TRDV1 | TRDD3 | . | CALGVGGYAPDKLIF | TGTGCTCTTGGGGTGGGGGGATACGCCCCCGATAAACTCATCTTT
TRDJ1 | TRDV1 | TRDD3 | . | CALGPPTCLPLGDPDKLIF | TGTGCTCTTGGGCCCCCAACCTGCCTCCCCCTGGGGGATCCCGATAAACTCATCTTT
TRDJ1 | TRDV1 | TRDD3 | . | CALGEPTPGDRATDKLIF | TGTGCTCTTGGGGAACCTACGCCGGGGGATAGGGCCACCGATAAACTCATCTTT
TRDJ1 | TRDV1 | . | . | CALGEVTSYTDKLIF | TGTGCTCTTGGGGAAGTGACCTCCTACACCGATAAACTCATCTTT
TRDJ1 | TRDV1 | TRDD3 | . | CALGETNPPSHWGIPPNKLIF | TGTGCTCTTGGGGAAACAAATCCCCCCTCTCACTGGGGGATACCTCCAAATAAACTCATCTTT
TRDJ1 | TRDV1 | . | . | CALGECLWCFDTRRYTDKLIF | TGTGCTCTTGGGGAATGCCTCTGGTGTTTCGATACGAGGAGGTACACCGATAAACTCATCTTT
TRDJ1 | TRDV1 | . | . | CALGEPPDPRGPYVNTDKLIF | TGTGCTCTTGGGGAACCCCCCGACCCCCGGGGCCCCTACGTCAACACCGATAAACTCATCTTT
TRDJ1 | TRDV1 | . | few | CAPGYFLLGPTDKLIF | TGTGCTCCTGGGTATTTCCTACTGGGACCCACCGATAAACTCATCTTT
TRDJ1 | TRDV1 | . | . | CALGEGLPNWGTIYTDKLIF | TGTGCTCTTGGGGAAGGCCTTCCTAACTGGGGGACAATATACACCGATAAACTCATCTTT
TRDJ1 | TRDV1 | . | . | CALGESGLAGIQKLIF | TGTGCTCTTGGGGAATCGGGCCTCGCAGGAATCCAAAAACTCATCTTT
TRDJ1 | TRDV1 | TRDD3 | . | CAFGELGRFPIKSGGPLATDKLIF | TGTGCTTTTGGGGAACTTGGTCGGTTCCCTATTAAGTCTGGGGGACCGCTCGCCACCGATAAACTCATCTTT
TRDJ1 | TRDV1 | . | . | CALGEPRGRMGGTDKLIF | TGTGCTCTTGGGGAACCGAGAGGGCGTATGGGGGGCACCGATAAACTCATCTTT
TRDJ1 | TRDV1 | TRDD3 | few | CALGELNILGNNYTDKLIF | TGTGCTCTTGGGGAACTAAACATACTGGGGAATAATTACACCGATAAACTCATCTTT
TRDJ1 | TRDV1 | TRDD3 | . | CALGEHFIGGYATDKLIF | TGTGCTCTTGGGGAACATTTTATTGGGGGATACGCGACCGATAAACTCATCTTT
TRDJ1 | TRDV1 | TRDD3 | . | CALGELSPAGIRTKYTDKLIF | TGTGCTCTTGGGGAACTTTCCCCGGCGGGGATACGCACCAAGTACACCGATAAACTCATCTTT
TRDJ1 | TRDV1 | TRDD3 | . | CALGEQGLPRGLTGGYADDPYTDKLIF | TGTGCTCTTGGGGAACAGGGCCTTCCTCGTGGGCTTACTGGGGGATACGCGGACGACCCTTACACCGATAAACTCATCTTT
TRDJ1 | TRDV1 | . | few | CALGEQWGSPDPYPDSADKLIF | TGTGCTCTTGGGGAACAATGGGGCTCTCCCGACCCGTACCCTGACTCTGCCGATAAACTCATCTTT
TRDJ1 | TRDV1 | . | . | CALGELLIAPDKLIF | TGTGCTCTTGGGGAACTCCTTATCGCACCCGATAAACTCATCTTT
TRDJ1 | TRDV1 | . | . | CALGELLAPHLTDKLIF | TGTGCTCTTGGGGAACTTCTAGCCCCCCACCTCACCGATAAACTCATCTTT
TRDJ1 | TRDV1 | . | . | CALGELDDKLIF | TGTGCTCTTGGGGAACTCGATGATAAACTCATCTTT
TRDJ1 | TRDV1 | . | few | CALGEALLYTDKLIF | TGTGCTCTTGGGGAAGCCCTCCTTTACACCGATAAACTCATCTTT
TRDJ1 | TRDV1 | TRDD3 | . | CALGNRPSVRGYAKLIF | TGTGCTCTTGGGAATCGGCCTTCGGTAAGGGGATACGCAAAACTCATCTTT
TRDJ2 | TRDV1 | TRDD3 | . | CALGRPSLGDTQDGALTAQLFF | TGTGCTCTTGGGCGACCTTCCCTGGGGGATACGCAGGATGGTGCTTTGACAGCACAACTCTTCTTT